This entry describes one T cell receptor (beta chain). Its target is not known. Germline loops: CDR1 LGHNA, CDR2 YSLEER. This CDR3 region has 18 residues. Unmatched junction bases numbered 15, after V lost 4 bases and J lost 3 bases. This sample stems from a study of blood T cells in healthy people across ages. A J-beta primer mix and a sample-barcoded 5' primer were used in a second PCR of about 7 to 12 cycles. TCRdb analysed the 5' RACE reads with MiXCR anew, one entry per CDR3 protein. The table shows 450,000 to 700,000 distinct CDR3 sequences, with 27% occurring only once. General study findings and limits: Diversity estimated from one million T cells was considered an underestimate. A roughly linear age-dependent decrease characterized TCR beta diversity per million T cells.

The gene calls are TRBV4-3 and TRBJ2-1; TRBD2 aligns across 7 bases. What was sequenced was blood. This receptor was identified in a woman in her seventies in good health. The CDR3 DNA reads TGCGCCAGCAGCCGAGAAGCCAACGGTGGACTAGTCTACAATGAGCAGTTCTTC. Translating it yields CASSREANGGLVYNEQFF.